The next 31 T cell receptor beta chains were all read from a single sample in a study of CD8+ T cells in alopecia areata. cDNA serving as the sequencing template came from extracted, reverse transcribed RNA. Method: immunoSEQ multiplex PCR; TCRdb's copy keeps in-frame clones and lacks some. The table has about 200,000 clones, 30% to 40% seen once. Treatment specified: oral pan-JAK inhibitor, 5-10 mg twice daily. Here the sequenced sample was CD4+ T cells sorted from blood, taken around week 31, from a patient treated with tofacitinib. Receptor source: a human donor with alopecia areata.

V and J are TRBV18 and TRBJ1-5, with unresolved D. The CDR3 is 13 residues long. V was pared by 6 bases and J by 3 bases, with 9 bases between. Germline V gives CDR1 KGHSH, CDR2 LQKENI. The CDR3 sequence: CASSETVNQPQHF. The CDR3 DNA reads as TGTGCCAGCTCCGAGACGGTCAATCAGCCCCAGCATTTT. The variable domain in full, completed from reference TRBV18 and TRBJ1-5, reads NAGVMQNPRHLVRRRGQEARLRCSPMKGHSHVYWYRQLPEEGLKFMVYLQKENIIDESGMPKERFSAEFPKEGPSILRIQQVVRGDSAAYFCASSETVNQPQHFGDGTRLSIL.

The rearrangement links TRBV11-2 to TRBJ2-2; D is possibly TRBD1 or TRBD2 (5 bases each). Germline V gives CDR1 SGHAT, CDR2 FQNNGV. The CDR3 has 14 residues. Deletions cut 1 base from V and 8 bases from J, with 11 bases between. CDR3 amino acids: CASSLAGRAGELFF. CDR3 bases: TGTGCCAGCAGCTTAGCAGGGCGGGCAGGGGAGCTGTTTTTT.

The table lists this clone with a count of one. The rearrangement links TRBV30 to TRBJ2-7; D uncertain. The V gene lost 2 bases and the J gene lost 4 bases, with 9 bases spanning the gap. The CDR3 totals 12 residues. Germline V lookup: CDR1 GTSNPN, CDR2 SVGIG (reference sequence). The CDR3 nucleotides are TGTGCCTGGAGTCGGGTCGGGTACGAGCAGTACTTC. This sequence encodes CAWSRVGYEQYF.

The J gene is TRBJ2-7, the V gene TRBV30; 7 positions agree with TRBD1. The length of the CDR3 is 13 residues. Germline V CDR1 and CDR2: GTSNPN, SVGIG (reference sequence). Germline trimming cut 1 base from V and 2 bases from J; bases unmatched to any gene: 2. The CDR3 region is CAWSDDRAYEQYF. The CDR3 region has the DNA TGTGCCTGGAGTGATGACAGGGCCTACGAGCAGTACTTC. Variable domain in full (rest from reference TRBV30 and TRBJ2-7): SQTIHQWPATLVQPVGSPLSLECTVEGTSNPNLYWYRQAAGRGLQLLFYSVGIGQISSEVPQNLSASRPQDRQFILSSKKLLLSDSGFYLCAWSDDRAYEQYFGPGTRLTVT.

The chain uses TRBV4-2 and TRBJ1-1, with D unresolved. The CDR3 consists of 14 residues. The germline V gene encodes CDR1 LGHNA and CDR2 YNFKEQ. V lost 1 base and J lost 5, with 11 bases in between. CDR3: CASSQGETWTEAFF. The CDR3 nucleotides read TGTGCCAGCAGCCAAGGGGAAACCTGGACTGAAGCTTTCTTT.

The J gene is TRBJ1-5, the V gene TRBV4-2; D not resolved. Germline V gene lookup returns CDR1 LGHNA and CDR2 YNFKEQ. The CDR3 spans 13 residues. With 1 base removed from V and 7 bases from J, the gap between germline ends came to 8 bases. The CDR3 loop reads CASSQGAGQPQHF. The CDR3 coding sequence is TGTGCCAGCAGCCAAGGGGCAGGACAGCCCCAGCATTTT.

The rearrangement joins TRBV27 to TRBJ2-3; 7 bases are a match to TRBD2. The CDR3 consists of 14 residues. Germline lookup yields CDR1 MNHEY and CDR2 SMNVEV (reference sequence). Germline trimming cut 7 bases from V and 5 bases from J; bases unmatched to any gene: 9. The CDR3 loop reads CASISRLARDTQYF. The CDR3 bases are TGTGCCAGCATCTCTCGACTAGCACGAGATACGCAGTATTTT.

The rearrangement uses TRBV7-8 and TRBJ1-6, with unresolved D. CDR1 and CDR2 from the germline V gene are SGHVS and FQNEAQ. The CDR3 runs to 14 residues. V was clipped by 3 bases and J by 13 bases, with 16 bases between them. The CDR3 reads CASSLRAAGVPLHF. DNA for the CDR3: TGTGCCAGCAGCTTGCGGGCCGCCGGGGTGCCCCTCCACTTT.

CDR3 loop: CASSVTSGSPDEQFF. In DNA form, the CDR3 reads TGTGCCAGCAGCGTAACTAGCGGGAGTCCGGATGAGCAGTTCTTC. V gene TRBV9 combines with J gene TRBJ2-1; 11 bases map to TRBD2. CDR3 length: 15 residues. Germline trimming cut 1 base from V and 8 bases from J; bases unmatched to any gene: 5. The germline CDR1 and CDR2 sequences are SGDLS and YYNGEE.

The chain is built from TRBV5-1 and TRBJ2-3; 7 bases are shared with TRBD2. V shed 2 bases and J 4 bases; nucleotides not matched to a gene: 4. The length of the CDR3 is 14 residues. CDR1 SGHRS and CDR2 YFSETQ come from the germline V gene. CDR3 residues: CASSLSGESDTQYF. The CDR3, as DNA: TGCGCCAGCAGCTTAAGCGGGGAATCAGATACGCAGTATTTT.

The V gene is TRBV19, the J gene TRBJ1-1, with 7 bases that match TRBD1. Trimming cost V 1 base and J 5 bases; bases outside gene matches: 10. CDR3 length: 16 amino acids. CDR1 LNHDA and CDR2 SQIVND come from the germline V gene (reference sequence). CDR3 nucleotides: TGTGCCAGTAGTATAGGGATGGGACAGTTGAGGACTGAAGCTTTCTTT. It codes for CASSIGMGQLRTEAFF. Full variable domain (rest looked up from reference TRBV19 and TRBJ1-1): DGGITQSPKYLFRKEGQNVTLSCEQNLNHDAMYWYRQDPGQGLRLIYYSQIVNDFQKGDIAEGYSVSREKKESFPLTVTSAQKNPTAFYLCASSIGMGQLRTEAFFGQGTRLTVV.

The V gene is TRBV29-1, the J gene TRBJ1-2; D is ambiguous. The V and J ends lost 5 bases and 1 base respectively, with 5 bases between them. Germline loops: CDR1 SQVTM, CDR2 ANQGSEA. The CDR3 has 11 amino acids. CDR3 coding DNA: TGCAGCGTTCAGGTTAACTATGGCTACACCTTC. It encodes CSVQVNYGYTF.

V gene TRBV5-4 combines with J gene TRBJ1-2, with D perhaps matching TRBD1 (6 bases). This CDR3 is built from 16 residues. CDR1 and CDR2 (germline): SGHNT, YYREEE (reference sequence). The ends were cut back, 0 bases at V and 8 bases at J, with 20 bases in the middle. The CDR3 is CASSLVGSGDSVGYTF. CDR3 DNA: TGTGCCAGCAGCTTGGTCGGTTCAGGGGATTCTGTGGGCTACACCTTC.

This clone was detected only a few times. This chain links TRBV19 with TRBJ2-7, with D tentatively TRBD1 or TRBD2 (5 bases each). With 8 bases removed from V and 0 bases from J, the gap between germline ends came to 14 bases. This CDR3 comprises 14 residues. Germline V lookup: CDR1 LNHDA, CDR2 SQIVND (reference sequence). The CDR3 loop is CASQNTGTSYEQYF. The CDR3 DNA reads as TGTGCCAGTCAGAATACCGGGACCTCCTACGAGCAGTACTTC.

This chain joins TRBV14 and TRBJ1-1; possible D gene TRBD1, 5 bases. Germline CDR1 is SGHDN and CDR2 is FVKESK. Deletions cut 0 bases from V and 7 bases from J, with 9 bases between. This CDR3 spans 13 amino acids. CDR3 sequence (DNA): TGTGCCAGCAGCCAAGAGGGACTCGGTGAAGCTTTCTTT. Amino acid sequence: CASSQEGLGEAFF.

This rearrangement joins TRBV2 to TRBJ2-5, with D tentatively TRBD1 (6 bases). The germline V gene has CDR1 SNHLY and CDR2 FYNNEI. Trimming took 2 bases from V and 4 from J, leaving 11 bases between them. This CDR3 has 14 amino acids. The CDR3 reads CASSEQGSGETQYF. The CDR3 DNA is TGTGCCAGCAGTGAACAGGGGAGTGGAGAGACCCAGTACTTC.

This clone occurred a few times. The J gene is TRBJ2-1, the V gene TRBV30, with 9 bases lining up with TRBD1. Per germline, CDR1 GTSNPN and CDR2 SVGIG (reference sequence). The CDR3 sequence is 15 residues long. The trim removed 2 bases at V and 2 bases at J, leaving 4 bases unmatched. CDR3 amino acids: CAWSPWTGAYNEQFF. The CDR3 region has the DNA TGTGCCTGGAGTCCTTGGACAGGGGCCTACAATGAGCAGTTCTTC.

Only a few counts were recorded for this clone. This chain connects TRBV28 to TRBJ2-7, with D possibly matching TRBD2 (5 bases). Per the germline V gene, CDR1 is MDHEN and CDR2 is SYDVKM. The germline V and J ends were trimmed by 9 bases and 7 bases, with 16 bases remaining between them. The CDR3 consists of 12 residues. Here the CDR3 reads CASGRGVEEQYF. The CDR3 nucleotides read TGTGCCAGTGGGAGAGGAGTGGAAGAGCAGTACTTC.

A few counts support this clone. V gene TRBV19 combines with J gene TRBJ1-2; D uncertain. Trimming took off 7 bases at V and 1 base at J, with 10 bases between the two ends. The CDR3 spans 13 residues. Germline-derived CDR1 and CDR2 are LNHDA and SQIVND (reference sequence). CDR3 nucleotide sequence: TGTGCCAGTAAGAAGGACCTTAACTATGGCTACACCTTC. It specifies CASKKDLNYGYTF.

Only a few counts were recorded for this clone. The chain links TRBV29-1 to TRBJ1-2, with TRBD1 identical over 10 bases. This CDR3 has 12 amino acids. V was pared by 6 bases and J by 7 bases, with 5 bases of the junction left unmatched. The germline V gene encodes CDR1 SQVTM and CDR2 ANQGSEA. CDR3 nucleotide sequence: TGCAGCGTCGTTGACAGGGGGCTTGGCTACACCTTC. This codes for CSVVDRGLGYTF.

This sequence joins TRBV29-1 and TRBJ2-3; D gene ambiguous. The V gene's germline CDR1 is SQVTM and CDR2 ANQGSEA. The V end was cut by 8 bases, the J end by 5 bases, with 14 bases between. The CDR3 is made up of 12 amino acids. In DNA, the CDR3 is TGCAGCATTAGTGTTTCCGGAGATACGCAGTATTTT. It specifies CSISVSGDTQYF.

This clone was found a few times. The V and J genes are TRBV6-5 and TRBJ1-1; no clear D. V lost 0 bases, J lost 1 base, and 12 bases lay in between. The CDR3 has 16 residues. Looked up from germline, CDR1 is MNHEY and CDR2 is SVGAGI. As DNA, the CDR3 is TGTGCCAGCAGTTACTCGGCGTGGGCTGCGAACACTGAAGCTTTCTTT. Amino acids: CASSYSAWAANTEAFF.

This chain uses TRBV7-6 with TRBJ1-4, with a tentative D call TRBD1 (5 bases). This CDR3 contains 16 residues. CDR1 and CDR2 from the germline V gene are SGHVS and FNYEAQ. Trimming removed 1 base at V and 5 bases at J, with 14 bases between. This CDR3 is CASSLGLFTGNEKLFF. DNA of the CDR3: TGTGCCAGCAGCTTAGGTCTTTTTACAGGAAATGAAAAACTGTTTTTT.

This clone was recorded only once. One base away lies a much larger clone, so this may be a sequencing read error. CDR3 DNA: TGTGCCAGCAGCTTGGGAGGCTCCTACAATGAGCAGTTCTTC. Translation gives CASSLGGSYNEQFF. The rearrangement joins TRBV5-4 to TRBJ2-1, with unresolved D. The CDR3 is made up of 14 amino acids. V was shortened by 0 bases and J by 0 bases, with 4 bases between the two germline ends. The germline V gene encodes CDR1 SGHNT and CDR2 YYREEE (reference sequence).

The chain has TRBV10-3 and TRBJ2-7; D is unresolved. Germline V gene lookup returns CDR1 ENHRY and CDR2 SYGVKD. The ends were cut back, 3 bases at V and 3 bases at J, with 9 bases in the middle. This CDR3 has 13 amino acids. CDR3 protein: CAISEHPDYEQYF. The CDR3 nucleotides read TGTGCCATCAGTGAACATCCAGACTACGAGCAGTACTTC.

The V gene is TRBV4-1, the J gene TRBJ1-2, with TRBD1 identical over 11 bases. From germline, CDR1 is MGHRA and CDR2 YSYEKL. After removal of 4 bases from V and 0 bases from J, the junction contained 4 bases not matched to a gene. CDR3 length: 16 amino acids. This CDR3 reads CASSPWTGGANYGYTF. The CDR3 nucleotides read TGCGCCAGCAGCCCCTGGACAGGGGGCGCTAACTATGGCTACACCTTC.

The table lists this clone with a count of one. V gene TRBV5-4 combines with J gene TRBJ1-2; TRBD1 aligns across 8 bases. CDR1 and CDR2 (germline): SGHNT, YYREEE (reference sequence). The CDR3 is 15 amino acids. V lost 0 bases, J lost 7 bases, and 8 bases stayed unmatched. The CDR3 DNA reads TGTGCCAGCAGCTTGGCCGCAGGGGGCGCGGCTGGCTACACCTTC. Amino acids: CASSLAAGGAAGYTF.

V is TRBV23-1 and J is TRBJ1-1; 10 bases line up with TRBD1. TRBV23-1 is assigned to the ORF class and has an uncertain function. Trimming cost V 4 bases and J 3 bases; bases outside gene matches: 2. This CDR3 spans 14 amino acids. In DNA form, the CDR3 reads TGCGCCAGCAGTCTGGGGACAGGGGACACTGAAGCTTTCTTT. It is translated as CASSLGTGDTEAFF.

The chain has TRBV10-1 and TRBJ2-7, with TRBD1 as a possible D gene (6 bases). Germline CDR1 is WNHNN and CDR2 is SYGVQD (reference sequence). Trimming shortened V by 2 bases and J by 3 bases, and 14 bases separated the two germline ends. CDR3 length: 15 amino acids. CDR3 DNA: TGCGCCAGCAGTGAGCCCGGGACACCTTGCTACGAGCAGTACTTC. As protein: CASSEPGTPCYEQYF.

This CDR3 is CSVDTGFNTGELFF. The CDR3 nucleotides read TGCAGCGTTGATACGGGATTCAACACCGGGGAGCTGTTTTTT. V and J are TRBV29-1 and TRBJ2-2; tentatively, D is TRBD2 (5 bases). The CDR3 spans 14 residues. The V gene's germline CDR1 is SQVTM and CDR2 ANQGSEA. Deletions cut 3 bases from V and 2 bases from J, with 10 bases between.

The chain joins TRBV7-2 to TRBJ2-1; D uncertain. V lost 2 bases to trimming and J lost 9 bases, with 14 bases between them. The CDR3 totals 14 residues. Germline-derived CDR1 and CDR2 are SGHTA and FQGNSA. CDR3 DNA: TGTGCCAGCAGCTTAATTCTTAGGTCCGTTGAGCAGTTCTTC. Amino acid sequence: CASSLILRSVEQFF. Full variable domain (rest looked up from reference TRBV7-2 and TRBJ2-1): GAGVSQSPSNKVTEKGKDVELRCDPISGHTALYWYRQSLGQGLEFLIYFQGNSAPDKSGLPSDRFSAERTGGSVSTLTIQRTQQEDSAVYLCASSLILRSVEQFFGPGTRLTVL.